Below are 6 T cell receptor beta chains sequenced from a single sample in a study of shared clonotypes between healthy human individuals (dated by TCRdb to the early 2020s). Library preparation used the immunoSEQ multiplex PCR assay. As stored in TCRdb, this immuneACCESS dataset retains in-frame rearrangements with V and J assigned. A fraction of the clones does not appear; measured against another copy, unresolved V genes explain less than half of the discrepancy, and the remainder lacks a known reason. The table for this sample lists approximately 1.5 million clones; 97% to 99% of them were counted only once. The top ten constitute approximately 0.4% of the sample. The sequenced material came from naive CD4+ T cells sorted from blood. The sample's cell subset or site label, decoded: CD45RA+ positively selected. The receptors shown here come from a man aged 25 to 45 in good health.

DNA for the CDR3: TGTGCCAGCAGCTTTGCATCTTGGGGCAGGGAGTGGCAGCCCCAGCATTTT. This encodes CASSFASWGREWQPQHF. The chain employs TRBV12-1 and TRBJ1-5. TRBV12-1 is recorded as a pseudogene. This CDR3 spans 17 amino acids.

This chain joins TRBV7-2 and TRBJ2-7; D ambiguous. The CDR3 runs 14 residues. Trimming took off 2 bases at V and 0 bases at J, with 8 bases between the two ends. Germline V gives CDR1 SGHTA, CDR2 FQGNSA. In DNA, the CDR3 is TGTGCCAGCAGCTTATTTCAGAGCTCCTACGAGCAGTACTTC. It yields the protein CASSLFQSSYEQYF.

The V gene is TRBV2, the J gene TRBJ2-2; 8 bases map to TRBD1. The length of the CDR3 is 16 residues. The germline CDR1 and CDR2 sequences are SNHLY and FYNNEI. V trimming: 6 bases; J trimming: 6 bases; junction bases outside the gene matches: 12. As DNA, the CDR3 is TGTGCCAGCAGCGTTAATCCCAGACAGGGGCCCGGGGAGCTGTTTTTT. Protein product: CASSVNPRQGPGELFF.

This chain uses TRBV29-1 with TRBJ2-2; possible D gene TRBD2, 6 bases. With 2 bases removed from V and 5 bases from J, the gap between germline ends came to 15 bases. The CDR3 loop spans 15 amino acids. Germline-derived CDR1 and CDR2 are SQVTM and ANQGSEA. CDR3 sequence reads: CSVEWWLGGTGELFF. The CDR3 DNA sequence: TGCAGCGTTGAATGGTGGCTAGGAGGGACCGGGGAGCTGTTTTTT.

The chain carries TRBV7-9 and TRBJ2-3; D is perhaps TRBD1 (6 bases). Trimming removed 2 bases at V and 3 bases at J, with 18 bases between. The CDR3 is 17 residues long. Germline V gives CDR1 SEHNR, CDR2 FQNEAQ (reference sequence). CDR3 bases: TGTGCCAGCAGCTTACGCGGGTCTGGGGGCCGGACAGATACGCAGTATTTT. Translating it yields CASSLRGSGGRTDTQYF.

This rearrangement joins TRBV7-2 to TRBJ2-3; 8 bases match TRBD2. CDR1 SGHTA and CDR2 FQGNSA come from the germline V gene. This CDR3 has 16 amino acids. V shed 0 bases and J 9 bases; nucleotides not matched to a gene: 11. The CDR3 DNA is TGTGCCAGCAGCTTAGCAGGCGGGAGGACACGCTCGACGCAGTATTTT. Encoded protein: CASSLAGGRTRSTQYF.